The text below deals with one T cell receptor (beta chain). The data originate from a study of blood T cell repertoires in COVID-19. The method was immunoSEQ multiplex PCR; TCRdb's version includes in-frame clones alone and lacks a portion of them. The sample includes around 52,000 clones, around 90% seen only once; the top ten take 20% to 25%. The ends were cut back, 2 bases at V and 1 base at J, with 21 bases in the middle. CDR3 size: 19 residues. Germline lookup yields CDR1 SGHDN and CDR2 FVKESK. The clonotype comes from a woman over 75 with COVID-19, enrolled during active disease. The chain carries TRBV14 and TRBJ2-4; tentative D call: TRBD2 (7 bases). The source material was peripheral blood. The CDR3 nucleotides read TGTGCCAGCAGCCAATCGAGGACAGATCTGGGGGGGGCCAAAAACATTCAGTACTTC. It specifies CASSQSRTDLGGAKNIQYF.